This TCR beta chain was recorded in a study of T-cell reconstitution after alpha-beta-depleted transplantation in children (dated by TCRdb to the mid-2010s). Turning to the overall study: T-cell immune reconstitution after TCRalphabeta/CD19-depleted allogeneic hematopoietic cell transplantation in children was quantitatively tracked in the study by means of TCR repertoire profiling.

Per the germline V gene, SGHTA is the CDR1 and FQGNSA is the CDR2. Trimming takes 2 bases from V and 7 bases from J, and the germline ends sit 18 bases apart. Inclusive of the bounding cysteine and phenylalanine, the CDR3 is 16 residues long. Of all the DNA, just the CDR3 is kept, 48 bases in frame from base 1. Study-level results and caveats: In some patients, high TCRbeta diversity at day 60 was attributed to recipient T cells and intrathymic progenitors that had survived conditioning. The apparently early alphabetaT-cell count recovery about two months after transplant was reportedly dependent on only several hundred rapidly expanded clones derived from non-depleted graft cells. Over the following months the frequencies of hyperexpanded clones went down, and after one year T-cell counts and TCRbeta diversity were mostly credited to newly produced T cells.

In the case of this clonotype: It lacks a known antigen. Base qualities were left out, and no much larger clone turns up one base away.

The sample's treatment or condition, from its label and the paper: allogeneic hematopoietic cell transplantation with graft depleted of TCRalphabeta T cells and CD19 B cells. TCRalphabeta/CD19-depleted allogeneic hematopoietic cell grafts were given to the transplant recipients, all of whom were children. Library preparation was by PCR. Sequencing took place on an Illumina HiSeq 2500. Molecular barcoding was employed in the preparation of TCR libraries, with unique molecular identifiers being used to normalize TCRbeta repertoire quantification. The public sequencing data were trimmed at Q25 with fastp and processed into clonotypes with MiXCR by TCRdb, which kept only in-frame beta chains. Under each unique CDR3 protein, matching rows form one entry showing the most common genes and DNA. The sample includes about 580,000 distinct CDR3 sequences, with 23% observed a single time. The top ten clones comprise roughly 15% of the sample.

The sequencing here drew on PBMCs, mostly from graft donor cells, taken 360 days after TCRalphabeta/CD19-depleted stem cell transplant. This chain joins TRBV7-2 to TRBJ2-1, and TRBD2 may be the D gene, going by 5 matching bases. This TCR came from a boy younger than two who had a stem cell transplant for acute myeloid leukemia, so the T cells may come from the graft donor. In nucleotides, the sequence is TGTGCCAGCAGCTTATTGGTTTGGGGAGCAGAGAATGAGCAGTTCTTC. Its protein reads: CASSLLVWGAENEQFF. Outside the CDR3, residues come from the reference TRBV7-2 and TRBJ2-1 proteins, so the full variable domain is: GAGVSQSPSNKVTEKGKDVELRCDPISGHTALYWYRQSLGQGLEFLIYFQGNSAPDKSGLPSDRFSAERTGGSVSTLTIQRTQQEDSAVYLCASSLLVWGAENEQFFGPGTRLTVL.